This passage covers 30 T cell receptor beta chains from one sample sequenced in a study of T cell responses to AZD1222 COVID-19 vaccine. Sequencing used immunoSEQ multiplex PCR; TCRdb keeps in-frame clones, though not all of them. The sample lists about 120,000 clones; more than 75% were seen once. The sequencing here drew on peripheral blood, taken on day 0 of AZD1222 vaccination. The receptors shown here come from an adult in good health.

CDR3 loop: CAWSKGSGRNTEAFF. CDR3 sequence (DNA): TGTGCCTGGAGTAAAGGGTCGGGGCGGAACACTGAAGCTTTCTTT. V gene TRBV30 combines with J gene TRBJ1-1, with TRBD1 as a possible D gene (5 bases). The V gene's germline CDR1 is GTSNPN and CDR2 SVGIG (reference sequence). CDR3 size: 15 residues. Trimming took 2 bases from V and 1 from J, leaving 14 bases between them. Full variable domain (rest looked up from reference TRBV30 and TRBJ1-1): SQTIHQWPATLVQPVGSPLSLECTVEGTSNPNLYWYRQAAGRGLQLLFYSVGIGQISSEVPQNLSASRPQDRQFILSSKKLLLSDSGFYLCAWSKGSGRNTEAFFGQGTRLTVV.

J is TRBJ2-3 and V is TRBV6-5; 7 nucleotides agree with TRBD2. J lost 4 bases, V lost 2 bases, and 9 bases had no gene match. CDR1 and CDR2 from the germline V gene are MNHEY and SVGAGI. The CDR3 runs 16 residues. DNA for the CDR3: TGTGCCAGCAGTTACAACTGGGGAGGGCCCGCAGATACGCAGTATTTT. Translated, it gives CASSYNWGGPADTQYF.

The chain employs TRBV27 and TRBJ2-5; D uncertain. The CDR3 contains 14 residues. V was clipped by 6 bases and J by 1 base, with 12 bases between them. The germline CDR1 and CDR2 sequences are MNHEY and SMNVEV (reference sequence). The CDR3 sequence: CASRFSSFQETQYF. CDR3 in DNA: TGTGCCAGCAGATTCTCTTCCTTCCAAGAGACCCAGTACTTC.

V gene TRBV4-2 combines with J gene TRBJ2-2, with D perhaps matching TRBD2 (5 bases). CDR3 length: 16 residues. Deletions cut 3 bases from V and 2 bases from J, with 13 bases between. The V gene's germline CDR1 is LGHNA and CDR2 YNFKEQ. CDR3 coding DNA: TGTGCCAGCAGCCAGGCCTCCGGGAAAAACACCGGGGAGCTGTTTTTT. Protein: CASSQASGKNTGELFF.

The DNA for the CDR3 is TGTGCCTGGAGTGTAACAGATCCCTACGAGCAGTACTTC. Amino acid sequence: CAWSVTDPYEQYF. The chain recombines TRBV30 with TRBJ2-7, with D unresolved. The CDR3 is 13 residues long. The germline V gene encodes CDR1 GTSNPN and CDR2 SVGIG (reference sequence). V dropped 0 bases and J dropped 2 bases, with 8 bases sitting between them.

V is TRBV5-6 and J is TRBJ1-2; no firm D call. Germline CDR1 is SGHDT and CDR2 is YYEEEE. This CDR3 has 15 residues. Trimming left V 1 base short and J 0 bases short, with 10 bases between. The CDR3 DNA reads TGTGCCAGCAGCTTGTCGGGGTACTCTAACTATGGCTACACCTTC. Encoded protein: CASSLSGYSNYGYTF.

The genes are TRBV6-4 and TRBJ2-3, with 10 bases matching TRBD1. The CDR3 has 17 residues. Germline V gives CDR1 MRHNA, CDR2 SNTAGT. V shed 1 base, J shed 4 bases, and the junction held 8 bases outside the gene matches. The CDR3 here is CASSDFTGTGAPDTQYF. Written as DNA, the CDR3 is TGTGCCAGCAGTGACTTCACCGGGACAGGGGCCCCAGATACGCAGTATTTT.

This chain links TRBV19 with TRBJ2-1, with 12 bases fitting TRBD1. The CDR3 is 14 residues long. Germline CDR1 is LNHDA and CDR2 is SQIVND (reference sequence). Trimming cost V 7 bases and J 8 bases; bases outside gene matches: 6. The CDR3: CASNPWDRGHEQFF. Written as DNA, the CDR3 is TGTGCCAGTAACCCGTGGGACAGGGGGCATGAGCAGTTCTTC.

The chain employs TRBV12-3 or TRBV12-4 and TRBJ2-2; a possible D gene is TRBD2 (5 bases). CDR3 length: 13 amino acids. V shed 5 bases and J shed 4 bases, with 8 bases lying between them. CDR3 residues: CASSPRGTGELFF. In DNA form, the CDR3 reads TGTGCCAGCAGTCCCCGGGGCACCGGGGAGCTGTTTTTT.

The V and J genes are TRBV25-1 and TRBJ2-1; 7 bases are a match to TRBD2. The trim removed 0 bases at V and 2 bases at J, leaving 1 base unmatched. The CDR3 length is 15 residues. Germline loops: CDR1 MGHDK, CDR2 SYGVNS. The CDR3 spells CASSEYGGTYNEQFF. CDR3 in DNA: TGTGCCAGCAGTGAATACGGGGGGACCTACAATGAGCAGTTCTTC.

In DNA, the CDR3 is TGTGCCAGCAGCTCTGAGGGGGCCTGGGATGAGCAGTTCTTC. Protein sequence: CASSSEGAWDEQFF. The chain carries TRBV7-9 and TRBJ2-1; 7 bases are shared with TRBD1. The ends lost 4 bases at V and 8 bases at J; junction bases unmatched: 8. Germline V gives CDR1 SEHNR, CDR2 FQNEAQ (reference sequence). This CDR3 is built from 14 residues.

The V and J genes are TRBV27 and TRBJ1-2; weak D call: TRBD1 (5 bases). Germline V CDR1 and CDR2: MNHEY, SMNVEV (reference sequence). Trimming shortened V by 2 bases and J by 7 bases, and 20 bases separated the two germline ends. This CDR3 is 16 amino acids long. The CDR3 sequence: CASSLMSGSPYSGYTF. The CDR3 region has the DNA TGTGCCAGCAGTTTAATGTCAGGGTCACCCTACAGTGGCTACACCTTC.

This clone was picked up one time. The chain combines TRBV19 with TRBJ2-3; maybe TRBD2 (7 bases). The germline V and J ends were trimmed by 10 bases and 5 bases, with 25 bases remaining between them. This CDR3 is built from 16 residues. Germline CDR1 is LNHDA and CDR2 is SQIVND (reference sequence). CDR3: CATTHMGGPHRDTQYF. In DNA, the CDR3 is TGTGCCACCACGCATATGGGGGGGCCCCACAGAGATACGCAGTATTTT.

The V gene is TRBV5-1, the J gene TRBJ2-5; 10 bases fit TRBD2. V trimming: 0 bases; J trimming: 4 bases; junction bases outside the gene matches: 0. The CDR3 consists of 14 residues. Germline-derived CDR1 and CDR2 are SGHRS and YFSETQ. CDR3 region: CASSLGTSGETQYF. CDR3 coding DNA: TGCGCCAGCAGCTTGGGGACTAGCGGAGAGACCCAGTACTTC.

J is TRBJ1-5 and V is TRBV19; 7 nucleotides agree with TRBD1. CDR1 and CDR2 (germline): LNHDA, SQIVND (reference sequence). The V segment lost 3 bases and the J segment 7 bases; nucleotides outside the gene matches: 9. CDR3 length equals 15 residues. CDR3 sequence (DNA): TGTGCCAGTAGTATTGCAGGGGGGGTCGAACAGCCCCAGCATTTT. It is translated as CASSIAGGVEQPQHF.

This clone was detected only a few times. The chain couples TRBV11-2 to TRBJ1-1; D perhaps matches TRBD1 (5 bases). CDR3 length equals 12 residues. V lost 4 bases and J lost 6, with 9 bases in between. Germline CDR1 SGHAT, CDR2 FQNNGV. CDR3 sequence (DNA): TGTGCCAGCAGCTCCGGGGGGGCTGAAGCTTTCTTT. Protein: CASSSGGAEAFF.

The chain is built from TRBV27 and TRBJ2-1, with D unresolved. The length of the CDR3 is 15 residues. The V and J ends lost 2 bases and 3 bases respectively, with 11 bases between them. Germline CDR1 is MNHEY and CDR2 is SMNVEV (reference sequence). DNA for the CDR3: TGTGCCAGCAGTTTAAGAGGCCCCCTCTACAATGAGCAGTTCTTC. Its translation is CASSLRGPLYNEQFF.

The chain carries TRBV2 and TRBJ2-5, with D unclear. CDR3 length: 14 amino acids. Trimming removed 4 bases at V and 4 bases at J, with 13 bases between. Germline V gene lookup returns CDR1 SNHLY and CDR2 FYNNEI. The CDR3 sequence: CASSGEWAGETQYF. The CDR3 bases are TGTGCCAGCAGTGGAGAGTGGGCTGGAGAGACCCAGTACTTC.

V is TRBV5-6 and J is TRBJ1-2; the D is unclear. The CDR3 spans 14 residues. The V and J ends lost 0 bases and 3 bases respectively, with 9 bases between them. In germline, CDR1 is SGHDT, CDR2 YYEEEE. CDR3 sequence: CASSLVTSYYGYTF. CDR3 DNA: TGTGCCAGCAGCTTGGTGACAAGCTACTATGGCTACACCTTC.

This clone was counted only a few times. The CDR3 spells CASSDRLVNQPQHF. The CDR3 DNA reads as TGTGCCAGCAGCGACAGGTTAGTCAATCAGCCCCAGCATTTT. J is TRBJ1-5 and V is TRBV2, with TRBD1 as a possible D gene (6 bases). The CDR3 runs to 14 residues. Germline CDR1 and CDR2: SNHLY and FYNNEI. Trimming left V 6 bases short and J 3 bases short, with 12 bases between.

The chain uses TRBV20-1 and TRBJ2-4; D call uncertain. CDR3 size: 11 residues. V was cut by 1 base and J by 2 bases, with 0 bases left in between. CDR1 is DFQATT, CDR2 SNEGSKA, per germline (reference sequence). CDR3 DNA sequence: TGCAGTGCTAGAGCCAAAAACATTCAGTACTTC. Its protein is CSARAKNIQYF.

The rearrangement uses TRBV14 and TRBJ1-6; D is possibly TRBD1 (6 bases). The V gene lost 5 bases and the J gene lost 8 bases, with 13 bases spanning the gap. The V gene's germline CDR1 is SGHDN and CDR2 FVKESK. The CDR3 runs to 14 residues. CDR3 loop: CASSIVSGDSPLHF. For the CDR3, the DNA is TGTGCCAGCAGCATCGTCTCAGGGGATTCACCCCTCCACTTT.

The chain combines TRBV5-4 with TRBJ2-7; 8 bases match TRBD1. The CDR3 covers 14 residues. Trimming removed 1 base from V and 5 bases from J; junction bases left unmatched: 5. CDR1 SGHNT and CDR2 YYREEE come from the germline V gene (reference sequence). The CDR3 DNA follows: TGTGCCAGCAGCTTGAGTTCAGGGGGCAACGAGCAGTACTTC. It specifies CASSLSSGGNEQYF. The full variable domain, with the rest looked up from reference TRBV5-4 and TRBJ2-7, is ETGVTQSPTHLIKTRGQQVTLRCSSQSGHNTVSWYQQALGQGPQFIFQYYREEENGRGNFPPRFSGLQFPNYSSELNVNALELDDSALYLCASSLSSGGNEQYFGPGTRLTVT.

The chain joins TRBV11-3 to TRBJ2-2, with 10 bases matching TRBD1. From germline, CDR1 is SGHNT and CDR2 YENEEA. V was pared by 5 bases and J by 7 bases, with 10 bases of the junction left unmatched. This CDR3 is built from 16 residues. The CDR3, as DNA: TGTGCCAGCAGCCACCGGCCGGGACAGGGGATCGGGGAGCTGTTTTTT. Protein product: CASSHRPGQGIGELFF.

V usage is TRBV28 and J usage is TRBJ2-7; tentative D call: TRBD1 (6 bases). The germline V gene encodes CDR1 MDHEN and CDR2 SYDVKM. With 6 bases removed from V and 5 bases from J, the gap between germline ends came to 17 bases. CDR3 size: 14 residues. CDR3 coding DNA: TGTGCCAGCAGCCGGGACCAGGGGAACCACGAGCAGTACTTC. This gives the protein CASSRDQGNHEQYF.

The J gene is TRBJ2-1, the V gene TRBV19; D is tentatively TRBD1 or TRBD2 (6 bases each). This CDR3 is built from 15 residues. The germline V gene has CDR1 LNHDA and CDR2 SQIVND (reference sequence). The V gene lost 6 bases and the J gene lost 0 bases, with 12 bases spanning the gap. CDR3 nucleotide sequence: TGTGCCAGTAGGGGGGGCGGTCGCTCCTACAATGAGCAGTTCTTC. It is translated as CASRGGGRSYNEQFF.

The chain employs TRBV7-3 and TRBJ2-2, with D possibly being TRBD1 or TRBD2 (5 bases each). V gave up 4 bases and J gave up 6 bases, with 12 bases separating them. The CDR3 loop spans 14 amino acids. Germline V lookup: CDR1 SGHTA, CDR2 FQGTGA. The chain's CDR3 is CASSWNGAAGELFF. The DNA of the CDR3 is TGTGCCAGCAGCTGGAACGGGGCGGCCGGGGAGCTGTTTTTT.

This CDR3 reads CASSTPGYMNTEAFF. The CDR3 nucleotides are TGTGCCAGCAGCACTCCCGGATACATGAACACTGAAGCTTTCTTT. The chain combines TRBV7-9 with TRBJ1-1; D not certain. The CDR3 has 15 residues. The V end lost 5 bases, the J end lost 0 bases, and 13 bases lay between the germline ends. CDR1 is SEHNR and CDR2 is FQNEAQ in the germline V gene (reference sequence).

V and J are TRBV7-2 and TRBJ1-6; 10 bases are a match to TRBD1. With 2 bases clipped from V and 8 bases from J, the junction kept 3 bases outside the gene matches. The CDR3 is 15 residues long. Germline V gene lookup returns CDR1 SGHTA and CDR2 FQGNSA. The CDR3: CASSLPGQGYSPLHF. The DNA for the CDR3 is TGTGCCAGCAGCTTACCGGGACAGGGGTATTCACCCCTCCACTTT. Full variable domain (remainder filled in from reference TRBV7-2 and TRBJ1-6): GAGVSQSPSNKVTEKGKDVELRCDPISGHTALYWYRQSLGQGLEFLIYFQGNSAPDKSGLPSDRFSAERTGGSVSTLTIQRTQQEDSAVYLCASSLPGQGYSPLHFGNGTRLTVT.

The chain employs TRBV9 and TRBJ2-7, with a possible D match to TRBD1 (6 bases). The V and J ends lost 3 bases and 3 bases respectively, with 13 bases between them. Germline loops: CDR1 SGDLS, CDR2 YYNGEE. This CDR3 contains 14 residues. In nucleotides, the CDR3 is TGTGCCAGCAGCGAAACAGGGAATGGCTACGAGCAGTACTTC. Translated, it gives CASSETGNGYEQYF.